This T cell receptor (beta chain) comes out of a study of blood T cell repertoires in COVID-19. In the study overall: The study drew acute and convalescent COVID-19 samples from the United States, Italy and Spain.

This clone is a singleton in its sample. The protocol was immunoSEQ multiplex PCR, while the TCRdb copy is restricted to in-frame clones and leaves out a portion. The repertoire has 300,000 to 500,000 clones, 85% to 90% of them found once; the top ten carry approximately 0.96%. CDR3 length: 15 residues. The V gene lost 1 base and the J gene lost 4 bases, with 14 bases spanning the gap. The germline V gene encodes CDR1 LGHDT and CDR2 YNNKEL (reference sequence). The sequencing input was PBMCs or T cells enriched from blood (not recorded which). This sequence originates from a young woman with acute COVID-19. V gene TRBV3-1 (or the pseudogene TRBV3-2) combines with J gene TRBJ2-7; tentatively, D is TRBD1 (5 bases). In DNA form, the CDR3 reads TGTGCCAGCAGCCAAGGTCGGGCAGGGTGGTACGAGCAGTACTTC. This gives the protein CASSQGRAGWYEQYF.